Listed here are 19 T cell receptor beta chains from one sample, sequenced in a study of blood T cell repertoires in COVID-19. TCRdb's table, derived via immunoSEQ multiplex PCR, lists solely in-frame clones and lacks some. The sample contains fewer than 350,000 clones, about nine tenths of which appear only once. What was sequenced was PBMCs or T cells enriched from blood (not recorded which). The source of these receptors is a woman aged 25 to 39 with acute COVID-19.

CDR3: CASSLGAIGEQYF. CDR3 bases: TGCGCCAGCAGCTTAGGAGCAATCGGCGAGCAGTACTTC. V is TRBV5-1 and J is TRBJ2-7; D unclear. Germline CDR1 and CDR2: SGHRS and YFSETQ. Trimming removed 2 bases from V and 6 bases from J, with 12 bases in between. This CDR3 has 13 amino acids.

This chain uses TRBV6-2 or TRBV6-3 with TRBJ1-5; D ambiguous. Germline V CDR1 and CDR2: MNHEY, SVGEGT. The CDR3 is 14 residues long. V shed 2 bases and J shed 5 bases, with 10 bases lying between them. The CDR3 bases are TGTGCCAGCAGTTACGGTCAGAACCATCAGCCCCAGCATTTT. It encodes CASSYGQNHQPQHF.

This clone occurred once. The chain couples TRBV4-3 to TRBJ1-4; possibly TRBD1 for D (6 bases). V lost 2 bases to trimming and J lost 4 bases, with 23 bases between them. The CDR3 totals 19 residues. Germline CDR1 LGHNA, CDR2 YSLEER. CDR3: CASSQKERGGGDDNEKLFF. DNA of the CDR3: TGCGCCAGCAGCCAAAAAGAGAGGGGGGGAGGCGACGATAATGAAAAACTGTTTTTT.

V usage is TRBV9 and J usage is TRBJ2-2; the match to TRBD2 covers 11 bases. The CDR3 is made up of 18 amino acids. V shed 0 bases, J shed 5 bases, and the junction held 9 bases outside the gene matches. Germline V CDR1 and CDR2: SGDLS, YYNGEE. The CDR3 DNA follows: TGTGCCAGCAGCGTAGAAGGTAGCGGGAGGGCCGGGACCGGGGAGCTGTTTTTT. Encoded protein: CASSVEGSGRAGTGELFF.

The chain uses TRBV4-1 and TRBJ2-5; 8 bases agree with TRBD2. CDR3 length: 16 amino acids. The germline gives CDR1 MGHRA, CDR2 YSYEKL. J lost 1 base, V lost 0 bases, and 4 bases had no gene match. The CDR3 is CASSQDPGGAQETQYF. Written as DNA, the CDR3 is TGCGCCAGCAGCCAAGATCCGGGAGGGGCCCAAGAGACCCAGTACTTC.

The chain recombines TRBV11-2 with TRBJ1-1; D remains ambiguous. The CDR3 spans 15 residues. V was cut by 2 bases and J by 0 bases, with 10 bases left in between. Germline V gives CDR1 SGHAT, CDR2 FQNNGV. CDR3: CASSLMAQMNTEAFF. The CDR3 DNA is TGTGCCAGCAGCTTAATGGCACAAATGAACACTGAAGCTTTCTTT.

The chain has TRBV4-1 and TRBJ2-7, with D unresolved. CDR1 and CDR2 from the germline V gene are MGHRA and YSYEKL. There are 11 residues in the CDR3. Trimming removed 0 bases at V and 6 bases at J, with 3 bases between. The CDR3 nucleotides are TGCGCCAGCAGCCAAGACGGCGAGCAGTACTTC. Amino acid sequence: CASSQDGEQYF.

This rearrangement joins TRBV7-2 to TRBJ2-7; D possibly corresponds to TRBD2 (6 bases). The germline V gene encodes CDR1 SGHTA and CDR2 FQGNSA. The CDR3 is 14 amino acids. Between the trimmed V and J ends, which lost 3 bases and 0 bases, there was a span of 9 bases. Written as DNA, the CDR3 is TGTGCCAGCAGCTTTCTAGCGAGCTCCTACGAGCAGTACTTC. As protein: CASSFLASSYEQYF.

V and J are TRBV2 and TRBJ2-1, with D possibly matching TRBD2 (6 bases). V lost 2 bases, J lost 1 base, and 12 bases lay in between. Germline V gene data show CDR1 as SNHLY and CDR2 as FYNNEI. CDR3 length: 16 amino acids. CDR3 in DNA: TGTGCCAGCAGTGAACTTCTAGCGACTTCCTACAATGAGCAGTTCTTC. It codes for CASSELLATSYNEQFF.

V gene TRBV25-1 combines with J gene TRBJ1-6; D ambiguous. V was trimmed by 1 base and J by 13 bases, leaving 17 bases between them. Germline loops: CDR1 MGHDK, CDR2 SYGVNS. The CDR3 runs to 15 residues. CDR3 region: CASSESHTAGGPLHF. CDR3 nucleotides: TGTGCCAGCAGTGAATCCCATACAGCCGGCGGGCCCCTCCACTTT.

The chain recombines TRBV6-5 with TRBJ1-1, with no clear D. Trimming took off 2 bases at V and 4 bases at J, with 11 bases between the two ends. Germline V gives CDR1 MNHEY, CDR2 SVGAGI. The CDR3 is 14 amino acids. In DNA, the CDR3 is TGTGCCAGCAGTTACGATCGGGGTGGCACTGAAGCTTTCTTT. This encodes CASSYDRGGTEAFF.

This chain links TRBV7-9 with TRBJ2-7; 9 nucleotides agree with TRBD1. Per the germline V gene, CDR1 is SEHNR and CDR2 is FQNEAQ (reference sequence). With 5 bases clipped from V and 6 bases from J, the junction kept 5 bases outside the gene matches. The CDR3 loop spans 13 amino acids. CDR3: CASSRQGGVEQYF. The DNA for the CDR3 is TGTGCCAGCAGCCGACAGGGGGGTGTCGAGCAGTACTTC.

The rearrangement joins TRBV14 to TRBJ2-7; D is perhaps TRBD1 (6 bases). Germline values: CDR1 SGHDN, CDR2 FVKESK. V lost 0 bases, J lost 2 bases, and 11 bases lay in between. The length of the CDR3 is 15 residues. The CDR3: CASSQDRDTAYEQYF. CDR3 coding DNA: TGTGCCAGCAGCCAAGATAGGGACACAGCCTACGAGCAGTACTTC.

V is TRBV5-1 and J is TRBJ2-6; 8 positions agree with TRBD1. There are 18 residues in the CDR3. V shed 0 bases, J shed 0 bases, and the junction held 5 bases outside the gene matches. Germline-derived CDR1 and CDR2 are SGHRS and YFSETQ. As DNA, the CDR3 is TGCGCCAGCAGCTTGGCCTCAGGGGGCGGCTCTGGGGCCAACGTCCTGACTTTC. Protein: CASSLASGGGSGANVLTF.

The rearrangement links TRBV28 to TRBJ1-1, with D perhaps matching TRBD1 (6 bases). The CDR3 runs 14 residues. Trimming left V 5 bases short and J 4 bases short, with 14 bases between. The germline V gene encodes CDR1 MDHEN and CDR2 SYDVKM. In DNA form, the CDR3 reads TGTGCCAGCAGTCCTCGACAGGAGACCACTGAAGCTTTCTTT. It is translated as CASSPRQETTEAFF.

V usage is TRBV19 and J usage is TRBJ2-1, with no clear D. This CDR3 has 14 amino acids. Germline V gene sequence: CDR1 LNHDA, CDR2 SQIVND (reference sequence). V lost 3 bases and J 6 bases, leaving 12 bases between the germline ends. The CDR3 region has the DNA TGTGCCAGTAGTATCCCAAACGAGGCCAATGAGCAGTTCTTC. It yields the protein CASSIPNEANEQFF.

The chain joins TRBV3-1 (or the pseudogene TRBV3-2) to TRBJ2-7; possibly TRBD1 for D (6 bases). With 2 bases removed from V and 6 bases from J, the gap between germline ends came to 8 bases. Germline V gene sequence: CDR1 LGHDT, CDR2 YNNKEL (reference sequence). The CDR3 has 12 amino acids. This CDR3 reads CASSQQGSEQYF. The CDR3 DNA sequence: TGTGCCAGCAGCCAACAGGGGAGCGAGCAGTACTTC.

The chain combines TRBV19 with TRBJ2-1; a weak D match, TRBD2 (5 bases). This CDR3 is built from 14 residues. CDR1 is LNHDA, CDR2 SQIVND, per germline (reference sequence). V gave up 5 bases and J gave up 5 bases, with 13 bases separating them. The CDR3 spells CASSPGPADNEQFF. The CDR3 nucleotides are TGTGCCAGTAGTCCGGGCCCAGCGGACAATGAGCAGTTCTTC.

This clone has a count of ten or more. CDR3 DNA sequence: TGTGCCAGCAGCGTGAGTGGCGGAAACAATGAGCAGTTCTTC. Translation gives CASSVSGGNNEQFF. The rearrangement uses TRBV9 and TRBJ2-1; D is uncertain. The V end was cut by 2 bases, the J end by 5 bases, with 11 bases between. Germline V gene lookup returns CDR1 SGDLS and CDR2 YYNGEE. CDR3 length: 14 amino acids.